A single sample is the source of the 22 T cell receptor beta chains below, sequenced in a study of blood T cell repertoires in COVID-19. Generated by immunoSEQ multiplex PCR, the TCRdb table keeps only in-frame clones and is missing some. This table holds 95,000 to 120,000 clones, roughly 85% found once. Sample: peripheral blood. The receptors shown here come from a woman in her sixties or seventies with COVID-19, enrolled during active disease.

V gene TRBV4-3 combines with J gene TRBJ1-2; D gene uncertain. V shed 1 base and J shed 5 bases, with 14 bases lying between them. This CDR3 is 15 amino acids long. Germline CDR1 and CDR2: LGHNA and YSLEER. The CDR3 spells CASSQVKDLGYGYTF. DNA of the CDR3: TGCGCCAGCAGCCAAGTAAAGGACTTGGGGTATGGCTACACCTTC.

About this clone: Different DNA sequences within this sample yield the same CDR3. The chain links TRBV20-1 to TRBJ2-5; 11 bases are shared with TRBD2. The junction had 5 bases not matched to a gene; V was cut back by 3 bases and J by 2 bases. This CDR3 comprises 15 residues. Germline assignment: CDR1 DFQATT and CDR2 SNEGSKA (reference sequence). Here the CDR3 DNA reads TGCAGTGCTAGTCCTAGCGGGGGGTTTCAAGAGACCCAGTACTTC. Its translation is CSASPSGGFQETQYF.

CDR3 sequence (DNA): TGTGCCAGCAGCTTTGTAAAGACTAGCGGCTACAATGAGCAGTTCTTC. Encoded protein: CASSFVKTSGYNEQFF. This sequence joins TRBV5-8 and TRBJ2-1; 9 nucleotides agree with TRBD2. Germline V gives CDR1 SGHTS, CDR2 YDEGEE. J lost 3 bases, V lost 2 bases, and 6 bases had no gene match. This CDR3 is built from 16 residues.

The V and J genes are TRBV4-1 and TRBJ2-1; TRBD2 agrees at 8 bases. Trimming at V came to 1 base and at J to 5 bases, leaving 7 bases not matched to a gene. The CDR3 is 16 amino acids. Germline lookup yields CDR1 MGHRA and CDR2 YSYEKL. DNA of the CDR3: TGCGCCAGCAGCCAAGCCTTACTGCGGGGGGACAATGAGCAGTTCTTC. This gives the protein CASSQALLRGDNEQFF.

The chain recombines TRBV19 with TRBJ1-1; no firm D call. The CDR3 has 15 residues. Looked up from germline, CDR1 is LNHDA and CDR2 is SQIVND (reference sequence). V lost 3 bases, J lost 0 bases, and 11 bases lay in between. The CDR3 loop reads CASSIPGILNTEAFF. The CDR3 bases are TGTGCCAGTAGTATTCCGGGGATTTTGAACACTGAAGCTTTCTTT.

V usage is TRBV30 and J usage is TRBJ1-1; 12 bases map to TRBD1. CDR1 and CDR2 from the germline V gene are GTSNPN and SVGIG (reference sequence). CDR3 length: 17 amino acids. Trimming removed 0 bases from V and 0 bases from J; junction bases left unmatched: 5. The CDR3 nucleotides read TGTGCCTGGAGTGTGAGGGACAGGGGGCGCGTGAACACTGAAGCTTTCTTT. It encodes CAWSVRDRGRVNTEAFF.

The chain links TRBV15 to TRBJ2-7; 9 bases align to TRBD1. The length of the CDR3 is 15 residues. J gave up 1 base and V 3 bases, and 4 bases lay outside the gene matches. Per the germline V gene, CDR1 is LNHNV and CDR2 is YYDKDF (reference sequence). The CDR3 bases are TGTGCCACCAGCAGCGGGACAGGGAATTCCTACGAGCAGTACTTC. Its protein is CATSSGTGNSYEQYF.

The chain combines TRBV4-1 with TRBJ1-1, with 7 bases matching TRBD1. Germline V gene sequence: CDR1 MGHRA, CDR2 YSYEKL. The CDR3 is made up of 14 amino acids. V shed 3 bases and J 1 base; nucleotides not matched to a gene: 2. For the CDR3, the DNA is TGCGCCAGCAGCCAGACAGGGCGGAACACTGAAGCTTTCTTT. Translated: CASSQTGRNTEAFF.

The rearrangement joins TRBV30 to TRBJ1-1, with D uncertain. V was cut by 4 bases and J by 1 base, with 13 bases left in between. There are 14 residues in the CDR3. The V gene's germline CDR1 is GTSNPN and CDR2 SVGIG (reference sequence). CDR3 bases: TGTGCCTGGACTATCCCAGACTCGAACACTGAAGCTTTCTTT. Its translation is CAWTIPDSNTEAFF.

CDR3: CASSQAFGVLDYGYTF. CDR3 sequence (DNA): TGTGCCAGCAGCCAAGCCTTCGGGGTACTTGACTATGGCTACACCTTC. The genes are TRBV14 and TRBJ1-2, with D hard to call. Germline V CDR1 and CDR2: SGHDN, FVKESK. V dropped 1 base and J dropped 3 bases, with 15 bases sitting between them. CDR3 size: 16 residues.

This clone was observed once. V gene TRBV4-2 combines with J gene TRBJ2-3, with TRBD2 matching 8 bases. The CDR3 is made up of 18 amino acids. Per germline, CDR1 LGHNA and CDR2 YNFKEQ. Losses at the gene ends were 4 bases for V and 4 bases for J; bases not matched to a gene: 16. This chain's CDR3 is CASSRSLQNSGVPDTQYF. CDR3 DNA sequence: TGTGCCAGCAGCCGTTCCCTCCAGAATAGCGGGGTCCCAGATACGCAGTATTTT.

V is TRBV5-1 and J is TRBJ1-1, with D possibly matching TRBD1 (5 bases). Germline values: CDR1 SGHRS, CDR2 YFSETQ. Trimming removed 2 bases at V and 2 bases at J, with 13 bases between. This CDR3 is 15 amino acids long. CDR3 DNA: TGCGCCAGCAGCTTCAGGGTTACGGGTAACACTGAAGCTTTCTTT. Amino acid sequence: CASSFRVTGNTEAFF.

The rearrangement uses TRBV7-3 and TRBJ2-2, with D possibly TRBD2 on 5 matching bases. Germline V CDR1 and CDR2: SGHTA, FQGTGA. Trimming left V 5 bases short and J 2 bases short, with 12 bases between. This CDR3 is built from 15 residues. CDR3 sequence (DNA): TGTGCCAGCAGCCCCTCGGACTTTAACACCGGGGAGCTGTTTTTT. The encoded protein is CASSPSDFNTGELFF.

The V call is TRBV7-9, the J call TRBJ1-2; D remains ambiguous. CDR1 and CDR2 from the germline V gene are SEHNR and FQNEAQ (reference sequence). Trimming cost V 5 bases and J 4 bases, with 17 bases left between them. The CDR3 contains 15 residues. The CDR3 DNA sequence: TGTGCCAGCAGCCCCCCGGTGGCAGGCGTCTATGGCTACACCTTC. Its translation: CASSPPVAGVYGYTF.

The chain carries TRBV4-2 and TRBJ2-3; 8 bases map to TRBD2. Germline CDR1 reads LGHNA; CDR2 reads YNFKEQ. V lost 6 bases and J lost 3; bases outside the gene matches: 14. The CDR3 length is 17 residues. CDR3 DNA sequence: TGTGCCAGCAGACCTCCATATAGCGGGGTGGGGACAGATACGCAGTATTTT. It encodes CASRPPYSGVGTDTQYF.

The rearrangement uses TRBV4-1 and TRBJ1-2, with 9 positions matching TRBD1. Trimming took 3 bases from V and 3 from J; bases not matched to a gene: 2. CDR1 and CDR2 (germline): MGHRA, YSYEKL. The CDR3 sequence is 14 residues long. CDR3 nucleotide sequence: TGCGCCAGCAGCCAGGGACAGGGACACTATGGCTACACCTTC. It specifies CASSQGQGHYGYTF.

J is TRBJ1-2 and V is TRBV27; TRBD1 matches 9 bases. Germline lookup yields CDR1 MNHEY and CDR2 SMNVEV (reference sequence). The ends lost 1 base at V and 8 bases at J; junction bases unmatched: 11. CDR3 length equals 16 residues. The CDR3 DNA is TGTGCCAGCAGTTTATACCACCGGGACAGGGAGGGAGGCTACACCTTC. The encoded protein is CASSLYHRDREGGYTF.

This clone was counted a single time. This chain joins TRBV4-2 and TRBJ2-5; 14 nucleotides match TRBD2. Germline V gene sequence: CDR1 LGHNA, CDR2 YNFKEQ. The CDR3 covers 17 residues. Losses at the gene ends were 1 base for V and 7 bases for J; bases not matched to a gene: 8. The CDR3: CASSQASTGTSGGTQYF. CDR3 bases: TGTGCCAGCAGCCAAGCATCCACCGGGACTAGCGGGGGGACCCAGTACTTC.

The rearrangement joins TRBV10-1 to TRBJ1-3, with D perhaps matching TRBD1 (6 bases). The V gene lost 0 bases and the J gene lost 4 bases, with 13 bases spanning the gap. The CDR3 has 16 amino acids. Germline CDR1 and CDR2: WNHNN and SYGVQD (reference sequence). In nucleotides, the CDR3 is TGCGCCAGCAGTGAGTCGGACAGCCAGGCGGGAAACACCATATATTTT. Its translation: CASSESDSQAGNTIYF.

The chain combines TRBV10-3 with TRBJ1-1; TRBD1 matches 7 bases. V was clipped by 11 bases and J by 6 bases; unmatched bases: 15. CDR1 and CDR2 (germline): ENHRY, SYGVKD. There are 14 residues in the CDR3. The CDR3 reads CAASRADREAEAFF. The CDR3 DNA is TGTGCCGCCTCCCGCGCTGACAGGGAGGCTGAAGCTTTCTTT.

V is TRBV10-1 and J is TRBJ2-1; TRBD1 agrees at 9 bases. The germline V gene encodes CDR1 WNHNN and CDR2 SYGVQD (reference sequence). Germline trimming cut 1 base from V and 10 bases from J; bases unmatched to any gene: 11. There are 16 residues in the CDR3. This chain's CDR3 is CASSEWDREGVGEQFF. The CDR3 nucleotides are TGCGCCAGCAGTGAGTGGGACAGGGAGGGAGTTGGAGAGCAGTTCTTC.

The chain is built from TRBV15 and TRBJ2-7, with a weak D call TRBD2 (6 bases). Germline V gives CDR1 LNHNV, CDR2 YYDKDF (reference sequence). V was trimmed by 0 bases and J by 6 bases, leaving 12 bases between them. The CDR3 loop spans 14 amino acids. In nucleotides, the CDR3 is TGTGCCACCAGCAGAGATCGTGGGGGGATCGAGCAGTACTTC. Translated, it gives CATSRDRGGIEQYF.